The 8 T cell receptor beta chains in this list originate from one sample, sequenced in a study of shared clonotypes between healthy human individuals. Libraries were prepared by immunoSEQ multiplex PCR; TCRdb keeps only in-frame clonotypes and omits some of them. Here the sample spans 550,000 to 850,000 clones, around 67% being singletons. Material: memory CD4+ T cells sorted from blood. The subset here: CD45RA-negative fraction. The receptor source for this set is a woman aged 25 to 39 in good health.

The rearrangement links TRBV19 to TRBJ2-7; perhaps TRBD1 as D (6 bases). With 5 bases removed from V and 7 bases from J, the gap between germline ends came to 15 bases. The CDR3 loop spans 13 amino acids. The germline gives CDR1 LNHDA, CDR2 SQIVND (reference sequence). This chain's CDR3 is CASSAGALLEQYF. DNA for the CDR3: TGTGCCAGTAGTGCAGGGGCGCTTCTGGAGCAGTACTTC.

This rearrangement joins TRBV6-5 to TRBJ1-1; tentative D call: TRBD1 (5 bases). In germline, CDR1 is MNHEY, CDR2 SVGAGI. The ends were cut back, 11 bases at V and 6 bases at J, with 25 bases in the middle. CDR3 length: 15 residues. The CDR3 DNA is TGTGCCGCAAAGGAAGGAGGGGTAAGGATATCTGAAGCTTTCTTT. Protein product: CAAKEGGVRISEAFF.

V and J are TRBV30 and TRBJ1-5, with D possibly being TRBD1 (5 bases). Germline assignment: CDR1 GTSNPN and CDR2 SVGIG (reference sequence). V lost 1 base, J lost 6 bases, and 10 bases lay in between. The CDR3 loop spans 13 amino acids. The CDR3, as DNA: TGTGCCTGGAGTGAACAGGCTGGTCAGCCCCAGCATTTT. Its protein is CAWSEQAGQPQHF.

The CDR3 is CASSLAGQVYNEQFF. The CDR3 region has the DNA TGTGCCAGCAGCTTAGCGGGACAGGTTTACAATGAGCAGTTCTTC. V and J are TRBV7-9 and TRBJ2-1; 8 bases map to TRBD1. The CDR3 has 15 residues. Germline CDR1 SEHNR, CDR2 FQNEAQ (reference sequence). V lost 0 bases and J lost 4; bases outside the gene matches: 2.

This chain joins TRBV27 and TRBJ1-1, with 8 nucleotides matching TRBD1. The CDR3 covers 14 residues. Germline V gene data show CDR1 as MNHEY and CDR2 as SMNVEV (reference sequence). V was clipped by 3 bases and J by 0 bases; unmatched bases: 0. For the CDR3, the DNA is TGTGCCAGCAGTTTGGGACAGGTGAACACTGAAGCTTTCTTT. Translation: CASSLGQVNTEAFF.

CDR3 coding DNA: TGTGCCAGCAGTCACCTTAGTGGGAACACCGGGGAGCTGTTTTTT. Residues: CASSHLSGNTGELFF. The chain recombines TRBV28 with TRBJ2-2; no firm D call. CDR1 and CDR2 from the germline V gene are MDHEN and SYDVKM. Trimming shortened V by 5 bases and J by 1 base, and 11 bases separated the two germline ends. This CDR3 comprises 15 residues.

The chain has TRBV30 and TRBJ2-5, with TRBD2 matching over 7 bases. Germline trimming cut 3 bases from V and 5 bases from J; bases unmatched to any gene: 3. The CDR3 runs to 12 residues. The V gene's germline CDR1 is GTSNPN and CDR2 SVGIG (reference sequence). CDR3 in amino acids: CAWSGGTETQYF. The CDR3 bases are TGTGCCTGGAGCGGGGGGACGGAGACCCAGTACTTC.

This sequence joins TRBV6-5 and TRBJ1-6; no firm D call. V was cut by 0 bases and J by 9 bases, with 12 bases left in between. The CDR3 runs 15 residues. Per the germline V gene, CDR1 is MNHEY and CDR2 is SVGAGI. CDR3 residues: CASSYSNSWGSPLHF. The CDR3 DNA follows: TGTGCCAGCAGTTACTCGAATAGTTGGGGTTCACCCCTCCACTTT.